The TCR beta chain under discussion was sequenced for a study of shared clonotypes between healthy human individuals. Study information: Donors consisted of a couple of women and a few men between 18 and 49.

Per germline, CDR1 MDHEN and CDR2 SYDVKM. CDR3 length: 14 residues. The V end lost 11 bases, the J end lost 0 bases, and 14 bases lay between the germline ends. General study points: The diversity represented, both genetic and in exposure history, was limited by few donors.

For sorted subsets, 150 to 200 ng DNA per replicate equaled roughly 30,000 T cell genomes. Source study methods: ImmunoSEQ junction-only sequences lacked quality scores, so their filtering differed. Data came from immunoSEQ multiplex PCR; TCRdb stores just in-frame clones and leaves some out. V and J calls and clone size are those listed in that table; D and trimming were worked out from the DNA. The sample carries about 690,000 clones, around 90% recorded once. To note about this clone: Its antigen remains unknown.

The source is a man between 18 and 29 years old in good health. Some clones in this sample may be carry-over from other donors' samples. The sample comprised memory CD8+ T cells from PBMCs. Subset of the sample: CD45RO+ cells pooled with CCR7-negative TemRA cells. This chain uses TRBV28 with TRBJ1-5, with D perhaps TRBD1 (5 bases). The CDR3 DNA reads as TGTGCCGGCACCGGGACGGATAGCAATCAGCCCCAGCATTTT. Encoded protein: CAGTGTDSNQPQHF.